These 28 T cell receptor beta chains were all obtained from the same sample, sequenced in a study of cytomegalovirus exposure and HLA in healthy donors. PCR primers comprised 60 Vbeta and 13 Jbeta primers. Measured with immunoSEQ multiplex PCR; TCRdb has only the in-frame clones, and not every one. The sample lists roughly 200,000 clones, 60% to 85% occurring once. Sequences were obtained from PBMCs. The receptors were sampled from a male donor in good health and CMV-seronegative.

The DNA for the CDR3 is TGTGCCACCAGCCTGAACAGGGGAAATCAGCCCCAGCATTTT. This sequence encodes CATSLNRGNQPQHF. The chain is built from TRBV15 and TRBJ1-5; 7 bases are a match to TRBD1. From germline, CDR1 is LNHNV and CDR2 YYDKDF (reference sequence). J lost 4 bases, V lost 5 bases, and 5 bases had no gene match. The CDR3 loop spans 14 amino acids.

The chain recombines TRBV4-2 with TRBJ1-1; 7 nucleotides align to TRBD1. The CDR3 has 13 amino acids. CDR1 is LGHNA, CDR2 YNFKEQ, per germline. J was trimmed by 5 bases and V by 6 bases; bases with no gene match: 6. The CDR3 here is CASRSQGVTEAFF. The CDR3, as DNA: TGTGCCAGCAGGTCCCAGGGGGTTACTGAAGCTTTCTTT.

CDR3 DNA sequence: TGTGCCAGCAGTTCGGGCCGGGACAGACACACAGATACGCAGTATTTT. Residues: CASSSGRDRHTDTQYF. The chain couples TRBV2 to TRBJ2-3; 7 nucleotides match TRBD1. CDR1 is SNHLY and CDR2 is FYNNEI in the germline V gene. With V trimmed by 5 bases and J by 2 bases, 10 bases remained unmatched. The CDR3 extends over 16 amino acids.

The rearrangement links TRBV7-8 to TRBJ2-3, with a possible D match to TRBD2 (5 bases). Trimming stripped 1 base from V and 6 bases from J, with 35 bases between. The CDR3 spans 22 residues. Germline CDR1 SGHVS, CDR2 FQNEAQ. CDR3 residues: CASSLGYSQSGKRDLVGDTQYF. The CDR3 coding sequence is TGTGCCAGCAGCTTAGGTTACTCCCAGTCGGGTAAACGGGATCTTGTTGGGGATACGCAGTATTTT.

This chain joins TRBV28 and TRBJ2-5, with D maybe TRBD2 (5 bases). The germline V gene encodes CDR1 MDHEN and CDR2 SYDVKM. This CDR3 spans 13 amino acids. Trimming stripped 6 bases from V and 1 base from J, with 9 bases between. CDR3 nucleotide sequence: TGTGCCAGCAGCTTACTAGGCCAAGAGACCCAGTACTTC. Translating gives CASSLLGQETQYF.

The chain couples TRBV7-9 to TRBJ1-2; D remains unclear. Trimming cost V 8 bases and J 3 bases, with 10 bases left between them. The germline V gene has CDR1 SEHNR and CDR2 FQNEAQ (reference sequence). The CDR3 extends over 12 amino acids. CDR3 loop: CASAEADYGYTF. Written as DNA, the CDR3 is TGTGCCAGCGCCGAGGCGGACTATGGCTACACCTTC.

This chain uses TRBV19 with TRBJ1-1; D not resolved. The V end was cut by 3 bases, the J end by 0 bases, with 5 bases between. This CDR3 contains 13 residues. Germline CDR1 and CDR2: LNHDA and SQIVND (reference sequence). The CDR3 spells CASSIFVNTEAFF. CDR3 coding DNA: TGTGCCAGTAGTATCTTCGTGAACACTGAAGCTTTCTTT.

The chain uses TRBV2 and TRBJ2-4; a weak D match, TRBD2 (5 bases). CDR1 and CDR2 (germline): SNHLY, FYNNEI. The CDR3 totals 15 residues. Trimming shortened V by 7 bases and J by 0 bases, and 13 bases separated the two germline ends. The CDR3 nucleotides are TGTGCCAGCAACCCGCCCGGACTAGCCAAAAACATTCAGTACTTC. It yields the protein CASNPPGLAKNIQYF.

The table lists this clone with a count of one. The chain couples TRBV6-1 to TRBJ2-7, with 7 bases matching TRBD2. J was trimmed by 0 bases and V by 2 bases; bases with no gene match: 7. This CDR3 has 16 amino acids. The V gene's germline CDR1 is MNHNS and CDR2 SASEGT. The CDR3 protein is CASSEWGGRSSYEQYF. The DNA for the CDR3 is TGTGCCAGCAGTGAATGGGGGGGGAGGAGCTCCTACGAGCAGTACTTC.

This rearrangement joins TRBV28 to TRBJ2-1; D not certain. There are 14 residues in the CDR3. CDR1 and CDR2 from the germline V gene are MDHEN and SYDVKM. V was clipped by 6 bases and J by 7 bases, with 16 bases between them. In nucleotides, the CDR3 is TGTGCCAGCAGCTCCGCCGCCGGTGTGAATGAGCAGTTCTTC. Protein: CASSSAAGVNEQFF.

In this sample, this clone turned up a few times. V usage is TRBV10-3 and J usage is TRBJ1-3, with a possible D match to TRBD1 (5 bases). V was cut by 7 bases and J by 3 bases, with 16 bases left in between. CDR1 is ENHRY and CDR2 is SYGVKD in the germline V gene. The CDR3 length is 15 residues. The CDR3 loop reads CAINPGGVGGNTIYF. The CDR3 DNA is TGTGCCATCAATCCCGGAGGGGTAGGTGGAAACACCATATATTTT.

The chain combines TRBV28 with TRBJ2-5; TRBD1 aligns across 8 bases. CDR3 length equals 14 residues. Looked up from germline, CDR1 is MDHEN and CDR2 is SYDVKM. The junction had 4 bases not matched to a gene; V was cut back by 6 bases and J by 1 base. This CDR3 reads CASSPGQAQETQYF. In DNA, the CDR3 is TGTGCCAGCAGCCCGGGACAGGCCCAAGAGACCCAGTACTTC.

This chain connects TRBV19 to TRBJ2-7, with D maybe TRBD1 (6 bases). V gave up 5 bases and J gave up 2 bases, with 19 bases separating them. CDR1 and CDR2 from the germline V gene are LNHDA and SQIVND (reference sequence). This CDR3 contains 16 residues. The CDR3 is CASSPQTGRMPYEQYF. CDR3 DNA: TGTGCCAGTAGTCCACAAACAGGGAGAATGCCCTACGAGCAGTACTTC.

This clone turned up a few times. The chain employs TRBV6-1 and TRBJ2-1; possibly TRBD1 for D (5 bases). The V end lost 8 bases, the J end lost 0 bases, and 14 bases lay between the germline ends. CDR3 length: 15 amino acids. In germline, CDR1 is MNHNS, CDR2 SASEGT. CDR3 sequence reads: CASQRQSSSYNEQFF. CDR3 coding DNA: TGTGCCAGCCAACGACAGTCAAGCTCCTACAATGAGCAGTTCTTC.

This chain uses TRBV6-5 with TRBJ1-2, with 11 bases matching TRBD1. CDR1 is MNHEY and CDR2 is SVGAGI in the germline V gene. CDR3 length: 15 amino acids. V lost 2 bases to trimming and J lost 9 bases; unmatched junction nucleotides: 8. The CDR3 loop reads CASSYHGQGARSYTF. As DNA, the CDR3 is TGTGCCAGCAGTTACCATGGACAGGGGGCGCGAAGCTACACCTTC.

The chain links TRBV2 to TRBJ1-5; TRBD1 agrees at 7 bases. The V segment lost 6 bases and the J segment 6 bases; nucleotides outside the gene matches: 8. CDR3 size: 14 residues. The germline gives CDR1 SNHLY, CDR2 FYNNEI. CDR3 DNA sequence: TGTGCCAGCAGGGATCAGGGGGGCAGTCAGCCCCAGCATTTT. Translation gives CASRDQGGSQPQHF.

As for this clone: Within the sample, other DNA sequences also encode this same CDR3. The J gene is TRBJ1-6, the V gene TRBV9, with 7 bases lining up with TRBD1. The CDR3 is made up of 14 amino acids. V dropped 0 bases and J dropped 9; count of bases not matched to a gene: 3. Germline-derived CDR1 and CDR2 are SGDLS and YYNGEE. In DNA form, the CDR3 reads TGTGCCAGCAGCGTAGGGACAGGAACTTCACCCCTCCACTTT. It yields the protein CASSVGTGTSPLHF.

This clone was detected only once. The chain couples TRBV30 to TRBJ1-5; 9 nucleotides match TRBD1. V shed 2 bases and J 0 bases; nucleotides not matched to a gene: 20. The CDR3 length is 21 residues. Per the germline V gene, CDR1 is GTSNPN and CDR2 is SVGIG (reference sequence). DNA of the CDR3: TGTGCCTGGAGTTGTAGCGGAGACAGGGGGACATACATCGATAGCAATCAGCCCCAGCATTTT. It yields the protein CAWSCSGDRGTYIDSNQPQHF.

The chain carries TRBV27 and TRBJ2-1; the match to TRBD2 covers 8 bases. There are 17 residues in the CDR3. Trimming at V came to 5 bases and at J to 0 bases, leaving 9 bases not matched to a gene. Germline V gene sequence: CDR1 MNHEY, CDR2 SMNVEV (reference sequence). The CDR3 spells CASSPWVAGSSYNEQFF. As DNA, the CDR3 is TGTGCCAGCAGTCCCTGGGTAGCGGGGAGCTCCTACAATGAGCAGTTCTTC.

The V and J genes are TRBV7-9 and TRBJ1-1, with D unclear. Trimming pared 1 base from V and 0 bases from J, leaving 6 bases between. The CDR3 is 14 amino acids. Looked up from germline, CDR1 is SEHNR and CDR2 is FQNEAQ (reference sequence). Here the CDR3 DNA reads TGTGCCAGCAGCTTAGTTAGCATGAACACTGAAGCTTTCTTT. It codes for CASSLVSMNTEAFF.

DNA of the CDR3: TGTGCCAGCAGTCCCATTCAGGTGACCGAGCCCCAGCATTTT. Its translation is CASSPIQVTEPQHF. The V and J genes are TRBV7-2 and TRBJ1-5; D is undetermined. The CDR3 sequence is 14 residues long. Trimming took off 6 bases at V and 8 bases at J, with 17 bases between the two ends. Germline assignment: CDR1 SGHTA and CDR2 FQGNSA.

The CDR3 region has the DNA TGTGCCAGCAGCTCCCCGGACAGGGCCAACGTCCTGACTTTC. Protein: CASSSPDRANVLTF. The chain employs TRBV7-7 and TRBJ2-6; D may be TRBD1 (5 bases). The CDR3 consists of 14 residues. CDR1 is SSHAT, CDR2 FNYEAQ, per germline (reference sequence). V was shortened by 4 bases and J by 5 bases, with 9 bases between the two germline ends.

Here the CDR3 reads CASSRGQLNTEAFF. For the CDR3, the DNA is TGTGCCAGCAGTCGGGGACAATTGAACACTGAAGCTTTCTTT. This sequence joins TRBV28 and TRBJ1-1, with a possible D match to TRBD1 (6 bases). CDR1 MDHEN and CDR2 SYDVKM come from the germline V gene. CDR3 length equals 14 residues. Trimming took 5 bases from V and 0 from J, leaving 10 bases between them.

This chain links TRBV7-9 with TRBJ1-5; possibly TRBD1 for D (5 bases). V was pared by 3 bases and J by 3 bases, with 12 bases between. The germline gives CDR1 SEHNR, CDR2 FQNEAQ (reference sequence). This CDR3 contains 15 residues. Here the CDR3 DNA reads TGTGCCAGCAGCTTTTCGGGAGGGGCCAATCAGCCCCAGCATTTT. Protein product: CASSFSGGANQPQHF.

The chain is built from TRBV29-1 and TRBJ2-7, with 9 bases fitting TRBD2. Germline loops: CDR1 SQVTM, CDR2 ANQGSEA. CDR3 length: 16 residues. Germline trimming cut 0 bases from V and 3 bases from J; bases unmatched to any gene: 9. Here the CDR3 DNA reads TGCAGCGTTGAAGAGGTGGGACTAGCTCAGGGCTACGAGCAGTACTTC. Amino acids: CSVEEVGLAQGYEQYF.

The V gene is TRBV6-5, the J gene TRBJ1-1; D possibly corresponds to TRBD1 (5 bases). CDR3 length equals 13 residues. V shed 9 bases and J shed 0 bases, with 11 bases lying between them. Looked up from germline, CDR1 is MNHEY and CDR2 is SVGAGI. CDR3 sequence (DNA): TGTGCCAGTGGGGCATACATGAACACTGAAGCTTTCTTT. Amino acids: CASGAYMNTEAFF.

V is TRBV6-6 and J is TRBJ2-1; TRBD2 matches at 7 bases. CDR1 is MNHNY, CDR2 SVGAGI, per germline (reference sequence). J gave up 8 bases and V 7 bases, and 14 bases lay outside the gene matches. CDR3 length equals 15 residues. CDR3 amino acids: CASTHLPGGRDEQFF. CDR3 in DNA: TGTGCCAGCACCCATCTTCCGGGAGGCCGCGATGAGCAGTTCTTC.

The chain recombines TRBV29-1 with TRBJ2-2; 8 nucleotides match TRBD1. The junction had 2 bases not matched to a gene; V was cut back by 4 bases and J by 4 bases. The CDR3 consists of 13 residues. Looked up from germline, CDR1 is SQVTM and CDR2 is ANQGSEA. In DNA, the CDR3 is TGCAGCGTTGGACAGGGGAGCACCGGGGAGCTGTTTTTT. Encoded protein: CSVGQGSTGELFF.